The T cell receptor beta chain described here comes from a study of CD8 T cells in ankylosing spondylitis. Study outcomes and limitations: About 8 highly homologous variants made up a TCR beta motif, and this motif appeared characteristic of ankylosing spondylitis blood. Researchers reportedly found disease-linked clones significantly enriched in matched ankylosing spondylitis synovial fluid.

This clonotype was seen repeatedly, ten times or more. Its antigen is as yet unknown. Making use of molecular barcodes, quantitative 5'-RACE generated TCR beta libraries. Using its own MiXCR run on the 5' RACE reads, TCRdb lists one record per CDR3 protein. This sample yields fewer than 400,000 distinct CDR3 sequences, of which under 8.5% are seen a single time; approximately 15% belongs to the top ten. The CDR3 length is 13 residues. CDR1 is MGHDK and CDR2 is SYGVNS in the germline V gene. V was trimmed by 3 bases and J by 4 bases, leaving 9 bases between them. This sequence originates from a male donor with ankylosing spondylitis. The chain recombines TRBV25-1 with TRBJ1-1; unclear D gene. Sequencing was carried out using blood, either unsorted or a sorted T cell fraction (not recorded which). CDR3 residues: CASSETSSTEAFF. In DNA, the CDR3 is TGTGCCAGCAGTGAGACGTCGAGCACTGAAGCTTTCTTT. Full variable domain (remainder filled in from reference TRBV25-1 and TRBJ1-1): EADIYQTPRYLVIGTGKKITLECSQTMGHDKMYWYQQDPGMELHLIHYSYGVNSTEKGDLSSESTVSRIRTEHFPLTLESARPSHTSQYLCASSETSSTEAFFGQGTRLTVV.